These T cell receptor beta chains were read from a single sample in a study of persistence of HIV-infected CD4 T cells. The repertoire was sequenced with immunoSEQ multiplex PCR; TCRdb's copy has only in-frame clones and lacks some. The sample includes tens of thousands of clones, 65% to 80% of them seen just once. These receptors' antigens are unknown. Sequenced material: CD4+ T cells sorted from PBMCs after approximately 20-hour stimulation, taken from a patient who received antiretroviral therapy. These receptors were collected from an adult man with HIV who was CMV-seropositive. Each CDR3 is given without its conserved first and last residue.

v_call cdr3_aa
TRBV6-1 ASSVVRGAMNTEAF
TRBV4-2 ASSQISQAGTEAF
TRBV24-1 ATSDWTSGGSDTQY
TRBV5-1 ASSRTSGSYYEQY
TRBV20-1 SVSGNYEQY
TRBV25-1 ASSEHIAYGYT
TRBV19 ATADRDEQY
TRBV18 ASSRTSGELF
TRBV5-1 ASSLNSGTYNEQF
TRBV6-1 ASSPGTGGQPQH
TRBV1 TSSQETSGAHNEQF
TRBV11-3 ASSQTPSSYNEQF
TRBV7-8 ASTVGTANNEQF
TRBV5-6 ASSPLISSTGELF
TRBV18 ASSPALAADTQY
TRBV7-6 ASSSLAGGTSIEQY
TRBV6-5 ASSPRDRTPLH
TRBV7-9 ASRKFRATGTDTQY
TRBV10-1 ASGGTGSSYEQY
TRBV18 ASSPPARYSGNTIY